What follows are 31 T cell receptor beta chains derived from one specimen sequenced in a study of cytomegalovirus exposure and HLA in healthy donors. Assay used: immunoSEQ multiplex PCR; TCRdb lists only in-frame clones, some missing. The data contain about 55,000 clones, 90% of them singletons. Sequenced material: PBMCs. The receptors shown here come from a young man in good health and CMV-seronegative.

V and J are TRBV18 and TRBJ2-7, with 8 bases identical to TRBD1. This CDR3 spans 13 amino acids. Trimming at V came to 3 bases and at J to 9 bases, leaving 7 bases not matched to a gene. Germline values: CDR1 KGHSH, CDR2 LQKENI. The CDR3 reads CASSPMDRAGQYF. For the CDR3, the DNA is TGTGCCAGCTCACCCATGGACAGGGCTGGGCAGTACTTC.

This clone occurred once. This sequence joins TRBV5-1 and TRBJ2-3, with 7 bases that match TRBD1. Germline CDR1 SGHRS, CDR2 YFSETQ. The CDR3 extends over 16 amino acids. V lost 1 base, J lost 2 bases, and 7 bases stayed unmatched. The CDR3: CASSLTTGANTDTQYF. CDR3 in DNA: TGCGCCAGCAGCTTGACCACAGGGGCCAACACAGATACGCAGTATTTT. The full variable domain, in which reference TRBV5-1 and TRBJ2-3 provide the parts outside the CDR3, is KAGVTQTPRYLIKTRGQQVTLSCSPISGHRSVSWYQQTPGQGLQFLFEYFSETQRNKGNFPGRFSGRQFSNSRSEMNVSTLELGDSALYLCASSLTTGANTDTQYFGPGTRLTVL.

This clone was observed a single time. CDR3 in amino acids: CASRDRGDTGELFF. CDR3 coding DNA: TGTGCCAGCCGGGACAGGGGCGACACCGGGGAGCTGTTTTTT. V gene TRBV19 combines with J gene TRBJ2-2; TRBD1 matches 10 bases. Germline V gene sequence: CDR1 LNHDA, CDR2 SQIVND (reference sequence). CDR3 length: 14 amino acids. With V trimmed by 9 bases and J by 3 bases, 4 bases remained unmatched.

The chain carries TRBV30 and TRBJ1-1, with D possibly matching TRBD1 (5 bases). The CDR3 extends over 12 amino acids. The V end lost 0 bases, the J end lost 10 bases, and 12 bases lay between the germline ends. Per the germline V gene, CDR1 is GTSNPN and CDR2 is SVGIG (reference sequence). The CDR3 DNA reads TGTGCCTGGAGTGTTGGTCAGGGCCGAGCTTTCTTT. Translating it yields CAWSVGQGRAFF.

The gene calls are TRBV2 and TRBJ1-1; 7 bases are a match to TRBD1. The germline V gene encodes CDR1 SNHLY and CDR2 FYNNEI. The junction had 11 bases not matched to a gene; V was cut back by 8 bases and J by 8 bases. The CDR3 runs to 13 residues. CDR3 loop: CASVGEDRVEAFF. The DNA of the CDR3 is TGTGCCAGCGTGGGGGAAGACAGGGTGGAAGCTTTCTTT.

V is TRBV5-8 and J is TRBJ1-4, with a weak D call TRBD1 (5 bases). The CDR3 consists of 15 residues. Germline CDR1 SGHTS, CDR2 YDEGEE. The germline V and J ends were trimmed by 6 bases and 7 bases, with 19 bases remaining between them. The CDR3 DNA sequence: TGTGCCAGCACCAAAGGGGTTCACAGCAGTGAAAAACTGTTTTTT. Residues: CASTKGVHSSEKLFF.

The V gene is TRBV9, the J gene TRBJ2-1; 7 positions match TRBD1. Germline loops: CDR1 SGDLS, CDR2 YYNGEE. J was trimmed by 11 bases and V by 0 bases; bases with no gene match: 11. The CDR3 covers 15 residues. The CDR3 bases are TGTGCCAGCAGCGTAGAAGGGACAGAAATGTCCCAGCAGTTCTTC. This translates into CASSVEGTEMSQQFF. The complete variable domain, with remaining parts taken from reference TRBV9 and TRBJ2-1, reads DSGVTQTPKHLITATGQRVTLRCSPRSGDLSVYWYQQSLDQGLQFLIQYYNGEERAKGNILERFSAQQFPDLHSELNLSSLELGDSALYFCASSVEGTEMSQQFFGPGTRLTVL.

The chain employs TRBV30 and TRBJ1-5; possible D gene TRBD1, 5 bases. This CDR3 is 12 amino acids long. Looked up from germline, CDR1 is GTSNPN and CDR2 is SVGIG (reference sequence). Trimming took 4 bases from V and 7 from J, leaving 11 bases between them. The CDR3 DNA reads as TGTGCCTGGAACCTAGGGGTACAGCCCCAGCATTTT. Amino acid sequence: CAWNLGVQPQHF.

The rearrangement joins TRBV30 to TRBJ2-7; 9 bases fit TRBD1. The CDR3 loop spans 14 amino acids. Germline assignment: CDR1 GTSNPN and CDR2 SVGIG (reference sequence). With 5 bases clipped from V and 3 bases from J, the junction kept 8 bases outside the gene matches. Here the CDR3 reads CAWGPGTGNYEQYF. Written as DNA, the CDR3 is TGTGCCTGGGGACCCGGGACAGGGAACTACGAGCAGTACTTC. Supplemented by reference TRBV30 and TRBJ2-7, the full variable domain reads SQTIHQWPATLVQPVGSPLSLECTVEGTSNPNLYWYRQAAGRGLQLLFYSVGIGQISSEVPQNLSASRPQDRQFILSSKKLLLSDSGFYLCAWGPGTGNYEQYFGPGTRLTVT.

This rearrangement joins TRBV7-2 to TRBJ2-7; TRBD1 aligns across 9 bases. Germline loops: CDR1 SGHTA, CDR2 FQGNSA. The CDR3 runs 14 residues. V trimming: 6 bases; J trimming: 0 bases; junction bases outside the gene matches: 3. CDR3: CASRQGAISYEQYF. The CDR3 nucleotides are TGTGCCAGCAGACAGGGGGCTATCTCCTACGAGCAGTACTTC.

The CDR3 nucleotides read TGTGCCAGCAGCTTAGAGGCTAGCTCGGAGCAGTACTTC. It specifies CASSLEASSEQYF. The chain employs TRBV7-6 and TRBJ2-7, with D perhaps TRBD2 (5 bases). The ends were cut back, 1 base at V and 7 bases at J, with 11 bases in the middle. The length of the CDR3 is 13 residues. Germline V gene sequence: CDR1 SGHVS, CDR2 FNYEAQ.

J is TRBJ2-7 and V is TRBV7-2; D might be TRBD2 (5 bases). Trimming removed 4 bases at V and 9 bases at J, with 13 bases between. The CDR3 runs to 12 residues. Germline V gene sequence: CDR1 SGHTA, CDR2 FQGNSA. DNA of the CDR3: TGTGCCAGCAGCTCGACTATCGCGGGGCAGTACTTC. Its translation is CASSSTIAGQYF.

J is TRBJ1-2 and V is TRBV19; D is unresolved. The CDR3 sequence is 14 residues long. Looked up from germline, CDR1 is LNHDA and CDR2 is SQIVND (reference sequence). V shed 6 bases and J shed 2 bases, with 13 bases lying between them. Written as DNA, the CDR3 is TGTGCCAGTAGCCACTACGGAGGGAACTATGGCTACACCTTC. It encodes CASSHYGGNYGYTF.

A word on this clone: Other DNA sequences within the sample encode an identical CDR3. This sequence joins TRBV2 and TRBJ1-1; D is perhaps TRBD1 (5 bases). This CDR3 is built from 13 residues. Trimming cost V 3 bases and J 2 bases, with 7 bases left between them. Germline loops: CDR1 SNHLY, CDR2 FYNNEI. The CDR3 loop reads CASSDRENTEAFF. The CDR3 DNA is TGTGCCAGCAGTGACAGGGAAAACACTGAAGCTTTCTTT.

The chain uses TRBV2 and TRBJ2-7, with D perhaps matching TRBD1 (6 bases). Deletions cut 5 bases from V and 1 base from J, with 9 bases between. The germline V gene has CDR1 SNHLY and CDR2 FYNNEI. The CDR3 is made up of 13 amino acids. The DNA for the CDR3 is TGTGCCAGCAGTAGGACAGAGTCCTACGAGCAGTACTTC. Amino acids: CASSRTESYEQYF.

V gene TRBV2 combines with J gene TRBJ2-3; D perhaps matches TRBD2 (6 bases). Trimming pared 8 bases from V and 3 bases from J, leaving 18 bases between. Germline V lookup: CDR1 SNHLY, CDR2 FYNNEI. The CDR3 covers 15 residues. CDR3 DNA sequence: TGTGCCAGCGGTAGGGAACTAGCAGTGACAGATACGCAGTATTTT. Translation gives CASGRELAVTDTQYF.

The V and J genes are TRBV6-5 and TRBJ2-7; TRBD1 matches 8 bases. The CDR3 is 13 residues long. Looked up from germline, CDR1 is MNHEY and CDR2 is SVGAGI. V dropped 7 bases and J dropped 1; count of bases not matched to a gene: 3. In nucleotides, the CDR3 is TGTGCCAGCACGCAGGGGGCGTCCTACGAGCAGTACTTC. Translation: CASTQGASYEQYF.

The chain recombines TRBV7-3 with TRBJ2-2; 10 nucleotides align to TRBD1. The CDR3 is made up of 16 amino acids. V lost 6 bases and J lost 7; bases outside the gene matches: 11. CDR1 SGHTA and CDR2 FQGTGA come from the germline V gene. CDR3 bases: TGTGCCAGCAGTCAACACGGACAGGGGGTGGGCGGGGAGCTGTTTTTT. Residues: CASSQHGQGVGGELFF.

The rearrangement joins TRBV19 to TRBJ2-2; TRBD1 matches 7 bases. Germline CDR1 reads LNHDA; CDR2 reads SQIVND (reference sequence). This CDR3 is built from 18 residues. V dropped 4 bases and J dropped 5; count of bases not matched to a gene: 16. CDR3: CASSRTGQLHSGTGELFF. CDR3 nucleotides: TGTGCCAGTAGTAGAACGGGACAGCTTCATTCTGGGACCGGGGAGCTGTTTTTT.

The rearrangement joins TRBV29-1 to TRBJ2-1; TRBD2 matches 7 bases. The trim removed 4 bases at V and 0 bases at J, leaving 6 bases unmatched. CDR1 and CDR2 from the germline V gene are SQVTM and ANQGSEA. This CDR3 is 15 amino acids long. The CDR3 DNA is TGCAGCGTTGTTAGCGGGCCGAGCTCCTACAATGAGCAGTTCTTC. This gives the protein CSVVSGPSSYNEQFF.

The V and J genes are TRBV5-1 and TRBJ2-1; TRBD2 agrees at 9 bases. With V trimmed by 0 bases and J by 4 bases, 5 bases remained unmatched. The CDR3 runs 16 residues. CDR1 and CDR2 (germline): SGHRS, YFSETQ. The CDR3 spells CASSLDRLADYNEQFF. As DNA, the CDR3 is TGCGCCAGCAGCTTGGATCGACTAGCGGATTACAATGAGCAGTTCTTC.

The chain carries TRBV27 and TRBJ2-7, with D tentatively TRBD1 (5 bases). CDR1 and CDR2 from the germline V gene are MNHEY and SMNVEV (reference sequence). This CDR3 comprises 15 residues. The V end was cut by 5 bases, the J end by 2 bases, with 16 bases between. CDR3: CASSTGYRSTYEQYF. CDR3 DNA: TGTGCCAGCAGTACAGGCTACAGGTCTACCTACGAGCAGTACTTC.

This chain links TRBV6-5 with TRBJ1-1; D call uncertain. Trimming removed 0 bases from V and 0 bases from J, with 8 bases in between. The germline V gene has CDR1 MNHEY and CDR2 SVGAGI. This CDR3 has 15 amino acids. CDR3 in DNA: TGTGCCAGCAGTTACTCGAGAGGATTGAACACTGAAGCTTTCTTT. This encodes CASSYSRGLNTEAFF.

The J gene is TRBJ2-3, the V gene TRBV19; the D is unclear. This CDR3 contains 14 residues. Deletions cut 3 bases from V and 6 bases from J, with 13 bases between. Germline V gene data show CDR1 as LNHDA and CDR2 as SQIVND (reference sequence). CDR3: CASSISRTVDTQYF. CDR3 DNA sequence: TGTGCCAGTAGTATTTCGCGAACGGTGGATACGCAGTATTTT.

The chain combines TRBV2 with TRBJ2-3; D perhaps matches TRBD2 (6 bases). This CDR3 is built from 13 residues. Trimming pared 1 base from V and 6 bases from J, leaving 8 bases between. Germline CDR1 reads SNHLY; CDR2 reads FYNNEI. The CDR3, as DNA: TGTGCCAGCAGTGAAGTAGGGAGGGATACGCAGTATTTT. This codes for CASSEVGRDTQYF.

The chain has TRBV27 and TRBJ2-1, with a possible D match to TRBD2 (6 bases). This CDR3 has 14 residues. Between the trimmed V and J ends, which lost 6 bases and 9 bases, there was a span of 18 bases. Germline CDR1 reads MNHEY; CDR2 reads SMNVEV (reference sequence). The CDR3 DNA sequence: TGTGCCAGCAGAGGGGCGGGGAGGAGGCTTGAGCAGTTCTTC. Its protein is CASRGAGRRLEQFF.

The V and J genes are TRBV28 and TRBJ1-2; D is perhaps TRBD1 (5 bases). CDR3 length: 17 amino acids. In germline, CDR1 is MDHEN, CDR2 SYDVKM. The V gene lost 11 bases and the J gene lost 5 bases, with 30 bases spanning the gap. CDR3 sequence (DNA): TGTGCCTCGTTAAGAGGCGGGGGGGACGGTGTACGGTATGGCTACACCTTC. Translated, it gives CASLRGGGDGVRYGYTF.

The chain employs TRBV6-6 and TRBJ2-1; D gene ambiguous. V gave up 0 bases and J gave up 12 bases, with 6 bases separating them. The length of the CDR3 is 11 residues. Germline V gene lookup returns CDR1 MNHNY and CDR2 SVGAGI (reference sequence). The CDR3 spells CASSYSRLQFF. Written as DNA, the CDR3 is TGTGCCAGCAGTTACTCGAGGTTGCAGTTCTTC.

This clone was seen just once. The rearrangement uses TRBV27 and TRBJ1-5, with D unclear. The length of the CDR3 is 16 residues. With 8 bases removed from V and 2 bases from J, the gap between germline ends came to 19 bases. Germline CDR1 MNHEY, CDR2 SMNVEV (reference sequence). The CDR3 sequence: CASGAVGGFGNQPQHF. The DNA of the CDR3 is TGTGCCAGCGGAGCGGTGGGAGGATTCGGCAATCAGCCCCAGCATTTT.

This chain uses TRBV5-4 with TRBJ1-4, with a possible D match to TRBD1 (5 bases). This CDR3 spans 13 amino acids. Germline V lookup: CDR1 SGHNT, CDR2 YYREEE (reference sequence). The germline V and J ends were trimmed by 5 bases and 5 bases, with 10 bases remaining between them. CDR3 DNA: TGTGCCAGCAGAAGACAGTTAAATGAAAAACTGTTTTTT. Translating gives CASRRQLNEKLFF.

This chain uses TRBV6-1 with TRBJ2-1, with D possibly TRBD1 on 6 matching bases. The CDR3 covers 15 residues. Trimming removed 7 bases from V and 5 bases from J, with 18 bases in between. Germline lookup yields CDR1 MNHNS and CDR2 SASEGT. This CDR3 is CASTNGQILHNEQFF. The CDR3 DNA sequence: TGTGCCAGCACGAACGGACAGATCCTCCACAATGAGCAGTTCTTC.